What follows are 3 T cell receptor beta chains derived from one specimen sequenced in a study of graft-versus-host responses after intestinal transplantation. Clones were read by immunoSEQ multiplex PCR, and TCRdb kept only the in-frame ones, dropping some. The top ten hold roughly 8% of the sample, which has 20,000 or so clones, under 75% seen once. Researchers processed graft tissue to release intraepithelial and lamina propria lymphocytes. Sample: ileum tissue, taken approximately 3 weeks after intestinal transplant. The receptor source for this set is a human patient who received an intestinal transplant, so some T cells may come from the graft donor.

This chain links TRBV4-1 with TRBJ2-3; tentatively, D is TRBD2 (7 bases). The V end was cut by 3 bases, the J end by 4 bases, with 14 bases between. This CDR3 region has 15 residues. The germline CDR1 and CDR2 sequences are MGHRA and YSYEKL. CDR3 coding DNA: TGCGCCAGCAGCCAGACCAGGGGAGGGCCAGATACGCAGTATTTT. It codes for CASSQTRGGPDTQYF.

This chain connects TRBV7-9 to TRBJ1-4, with 9 bases fitting TRBD1. This CDR3 is 14 amino acids long. Germline V gene data show CDR1 as SEHNR and CDR2 as FQNEAQ (reference sequence). The junction had 3 bases not matched to a gene; V was cut back by 5 bases and J by 5 bases. The CDR3 loop reads CASSQTGGNEKLFF. CDR3 in DNA: TGTGCCAGCAGCCAGACAGGGGGGAATGAAAAACTGTTTTTT.

The rearrangement uses TRBV4-1 and TRBJ2-7; TRBD1 might be the D (5 bases). Germline loops: CDR1 MGHRA, CDR2 YSYEKL. V was cut by 6 bases and J by 0 bases, with 15 bases left in between. CDR3 size: 15 residues. This chain's CDR3 is CASSPMAQASYEQYF. DNA of the CDR3: TGCGCCAGCAGTCCTATGGCACAGGCCTCCTACGAGCAGTACTTC.